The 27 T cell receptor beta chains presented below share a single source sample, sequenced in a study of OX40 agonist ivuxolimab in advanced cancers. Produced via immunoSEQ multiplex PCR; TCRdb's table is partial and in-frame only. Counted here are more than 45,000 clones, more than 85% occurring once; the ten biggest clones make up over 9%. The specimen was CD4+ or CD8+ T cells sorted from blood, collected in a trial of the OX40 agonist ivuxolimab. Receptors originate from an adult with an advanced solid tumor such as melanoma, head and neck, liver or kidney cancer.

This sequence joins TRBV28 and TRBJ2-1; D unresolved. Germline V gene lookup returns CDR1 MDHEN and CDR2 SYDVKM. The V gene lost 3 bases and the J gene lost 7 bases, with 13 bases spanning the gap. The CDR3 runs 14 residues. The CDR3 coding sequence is TGTGCCAGCAGTTTTATAGTCTTTTCAAATGAGCAGTTCTTC. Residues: CASSFIVFSNEQFF.

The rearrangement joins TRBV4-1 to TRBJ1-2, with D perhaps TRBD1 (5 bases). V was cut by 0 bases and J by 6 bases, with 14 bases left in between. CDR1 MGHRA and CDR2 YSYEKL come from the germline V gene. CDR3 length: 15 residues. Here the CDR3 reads CASSQDRGGGNGYTF. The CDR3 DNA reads TGCGCCAGCAGCCAAGATCGTGGGGGGGGAAATGGCTACACCTTC.

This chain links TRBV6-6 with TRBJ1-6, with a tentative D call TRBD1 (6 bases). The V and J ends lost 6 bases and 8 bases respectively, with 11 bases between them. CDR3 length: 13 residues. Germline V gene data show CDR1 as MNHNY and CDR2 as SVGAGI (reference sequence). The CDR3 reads CASRGGSYSPLHF. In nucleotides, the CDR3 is TGTGCCAGCAGAGGGGGGAGTTATTCACCCCTCCACTTT.

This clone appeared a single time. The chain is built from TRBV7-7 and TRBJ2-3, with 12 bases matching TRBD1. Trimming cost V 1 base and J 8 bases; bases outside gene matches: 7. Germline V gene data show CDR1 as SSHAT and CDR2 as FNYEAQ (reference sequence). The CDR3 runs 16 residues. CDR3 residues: CASSLEGTGGAVTQYF. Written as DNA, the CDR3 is TGTGCCAGCAGCTTAGAGGGGACAGGGGGCGCGGTTACGCAGTATTTT.

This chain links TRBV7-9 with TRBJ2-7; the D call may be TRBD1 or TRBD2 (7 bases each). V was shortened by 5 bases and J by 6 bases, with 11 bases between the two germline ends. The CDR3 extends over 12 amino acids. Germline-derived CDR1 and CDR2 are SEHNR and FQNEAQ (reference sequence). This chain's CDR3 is CASSQGGPEQYF. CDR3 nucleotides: TGTGCCAGCAGCCAGGGGGGGCCCGAGCAGTACTTC. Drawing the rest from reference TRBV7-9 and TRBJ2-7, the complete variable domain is DTGVSQNPRHKITKRGQNVTFRCDPISEHNRLYWYRQTLGQGPEFLTYFQNEAQLEKSRLLSDRFSAERPKGSFSTLEIQRTEQGDSAMYLCASSQGGPEQYFGPGTRLTVT.

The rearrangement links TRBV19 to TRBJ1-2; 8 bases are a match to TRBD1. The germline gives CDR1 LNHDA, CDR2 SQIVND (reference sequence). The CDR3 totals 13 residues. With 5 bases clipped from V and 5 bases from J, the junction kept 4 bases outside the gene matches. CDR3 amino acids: CASSFGQGYGYTF. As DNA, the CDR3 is TGTGCCAGTAGTTTCGGACAGGGTTATGGCTACACCTTC. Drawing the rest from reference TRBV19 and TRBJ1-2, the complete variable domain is DGGITQSPKYLFRKEGQNVTLSCEQNLNHDAMYWYRQDPGQGLRLIYYSQIVNDFQKGDIAEGYSVSREKKESFPLTVTSAQKNPTAFYLCASSFGQGYGYTFGSGTRLTVV.

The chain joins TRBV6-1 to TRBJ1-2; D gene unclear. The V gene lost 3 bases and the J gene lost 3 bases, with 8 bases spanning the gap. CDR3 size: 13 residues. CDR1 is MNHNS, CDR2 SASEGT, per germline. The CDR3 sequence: CASSDMSDYGYTF. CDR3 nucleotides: TGTGCCAGCAGTGACATGTCGGACTATGGCTACACCTTC.

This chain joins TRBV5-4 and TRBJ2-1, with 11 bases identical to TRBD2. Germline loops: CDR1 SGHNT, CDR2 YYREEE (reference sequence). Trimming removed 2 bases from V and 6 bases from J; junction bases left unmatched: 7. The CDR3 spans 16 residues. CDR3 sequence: CASSFWTSGPFNEQFF. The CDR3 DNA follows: TGTGCCAGCAGCTTTTGGACTAGCGGGCCTTTCAATGAGCAGTTCTTC.

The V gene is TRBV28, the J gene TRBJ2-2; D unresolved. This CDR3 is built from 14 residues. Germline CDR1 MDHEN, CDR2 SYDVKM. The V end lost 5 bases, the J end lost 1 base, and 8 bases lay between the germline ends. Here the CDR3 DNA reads TGTGCCAGCAGTCTAGACTTGAACACCGGGGAGCTGTTTTTT. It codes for CASSLDLNTGELFF.

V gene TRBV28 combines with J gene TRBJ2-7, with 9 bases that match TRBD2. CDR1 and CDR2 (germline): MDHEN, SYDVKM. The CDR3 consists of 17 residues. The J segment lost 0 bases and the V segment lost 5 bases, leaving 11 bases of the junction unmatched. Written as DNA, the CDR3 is TGTGCCAGCAGTCTTTTAGAGGTAGCGGGAGCCTCCTACGAGCAGTACTTC. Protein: CASSLLEVAGASYEQYF.

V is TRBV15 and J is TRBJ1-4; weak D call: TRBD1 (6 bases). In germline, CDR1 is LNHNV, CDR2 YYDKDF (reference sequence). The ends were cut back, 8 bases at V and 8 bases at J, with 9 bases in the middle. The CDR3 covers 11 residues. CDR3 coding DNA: TGTGCCACCCGGACAGAAGAAAAACTGTTTTTT. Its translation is CATRTEEKLFF.

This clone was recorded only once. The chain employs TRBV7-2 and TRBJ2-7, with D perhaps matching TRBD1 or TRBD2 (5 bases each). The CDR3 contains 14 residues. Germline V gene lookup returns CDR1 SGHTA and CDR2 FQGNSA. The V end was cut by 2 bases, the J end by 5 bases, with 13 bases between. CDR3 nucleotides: TGTGCCAGCAGCTTATATCCGGGGCGAAACGAGCAGTACTTC. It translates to CASSLYPGRNEQYF.

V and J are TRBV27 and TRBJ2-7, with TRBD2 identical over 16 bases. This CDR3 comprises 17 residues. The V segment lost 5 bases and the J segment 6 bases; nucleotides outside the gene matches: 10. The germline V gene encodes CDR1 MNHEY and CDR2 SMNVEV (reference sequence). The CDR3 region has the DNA TGTGCCAGCAGTCAACCCCTCGGGACTAGCGGGAGGGGCGAGCAGTACTTC. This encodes CASSQPLGTSGRGEQYF.

CDR3 loop: CASSLAASGVLETQYF. CDR3 nucleotide sequence: TGTGCCAGCAGCTTAGCGGCTAGCGGGGTTTTAGAGACCCAGTACTTC. The chain carries TRBV13 and TRBJ2-5, with 9 nucleotides matching TRBD2. This CDR3 has 16 amino acids. CDR1 PRHDT and CDR2 FYEKMQ come from the germline V gene (reference sequence). Losses at the gene ends were 1 base for V and 4 bases for J; bases not matched to a gene: 7.

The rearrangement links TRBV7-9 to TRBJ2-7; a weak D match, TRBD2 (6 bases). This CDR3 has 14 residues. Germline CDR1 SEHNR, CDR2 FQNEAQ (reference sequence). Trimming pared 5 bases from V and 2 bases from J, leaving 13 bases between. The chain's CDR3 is CASSRGLYPYEQYF. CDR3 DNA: TGTGCCAGCAGCCGGGGACTCTACCCCTACGAGCAGTACTTC.

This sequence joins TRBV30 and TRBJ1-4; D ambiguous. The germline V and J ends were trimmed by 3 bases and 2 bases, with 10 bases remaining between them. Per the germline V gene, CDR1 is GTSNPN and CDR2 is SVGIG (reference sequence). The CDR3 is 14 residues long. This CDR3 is CAWSLLGTNEKLFF. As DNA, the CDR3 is TGTGCCTGGAGCTTATTGGGGACTAATGAAAAACTGTTTTTT. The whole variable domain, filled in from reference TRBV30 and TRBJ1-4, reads SQTIHQWPATLVQPVGSPLSLECTVEGTSNPNLYWYRQAAGRGLQLLFYSVGIGQISSEVPQNLSASRPQDRQFILSSKKLLLSDSGFYLCAWSLLGTNEKLFFGSGTQLSVL.

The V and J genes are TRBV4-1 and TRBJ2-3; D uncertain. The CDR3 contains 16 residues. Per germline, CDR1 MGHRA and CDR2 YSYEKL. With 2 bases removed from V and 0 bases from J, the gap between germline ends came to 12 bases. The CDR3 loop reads CASSQIPAYSTDTQYF. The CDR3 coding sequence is TGCGCCAGCAGCCAAATCCCGGCTTATAGCACAGATACGCAGTATTTT.

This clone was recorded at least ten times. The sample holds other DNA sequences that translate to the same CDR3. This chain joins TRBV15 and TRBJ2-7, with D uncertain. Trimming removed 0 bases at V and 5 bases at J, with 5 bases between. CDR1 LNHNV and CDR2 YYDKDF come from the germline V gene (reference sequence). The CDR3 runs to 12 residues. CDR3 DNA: TGTGCCACCAGCAGAGATGAAGACGAGCAGTACTTC. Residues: CATSRDEDEQYF.

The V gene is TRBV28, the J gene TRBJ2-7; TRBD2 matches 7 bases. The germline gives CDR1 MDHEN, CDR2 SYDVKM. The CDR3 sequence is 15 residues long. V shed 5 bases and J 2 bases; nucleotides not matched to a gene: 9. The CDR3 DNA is TGTGCCAGCAGTCTGAGACTAGCTGCCCCCTACGAGCAGTACTTC. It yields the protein CASSLRLAAPYEQYF.

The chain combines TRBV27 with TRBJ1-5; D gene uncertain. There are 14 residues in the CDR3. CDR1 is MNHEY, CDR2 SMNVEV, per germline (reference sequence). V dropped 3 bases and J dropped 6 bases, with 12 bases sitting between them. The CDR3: CASSLKGAFQPQHF. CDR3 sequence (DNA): TGTGCCAGCAGTTTGAAGGGTGCATTTCAGCCCCAGCATTTT.

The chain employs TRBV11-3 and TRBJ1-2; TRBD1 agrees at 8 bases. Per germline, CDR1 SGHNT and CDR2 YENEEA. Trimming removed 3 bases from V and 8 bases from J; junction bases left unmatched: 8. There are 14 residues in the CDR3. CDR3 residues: CASSLLWTGNGYTF. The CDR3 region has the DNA TGTGCCAGCAGCTTGTTGTGGACAGGGAACGGCTACACCTTC.

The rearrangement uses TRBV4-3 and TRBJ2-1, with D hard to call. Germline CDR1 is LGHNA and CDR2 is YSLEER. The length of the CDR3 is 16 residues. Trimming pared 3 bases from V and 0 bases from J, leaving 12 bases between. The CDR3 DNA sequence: TGCGCCAGCAGCCAGGCCCTTTGGAGCTCCTACAATGAGCAGTTCTTC. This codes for CASSQALWSSYNEQFF.

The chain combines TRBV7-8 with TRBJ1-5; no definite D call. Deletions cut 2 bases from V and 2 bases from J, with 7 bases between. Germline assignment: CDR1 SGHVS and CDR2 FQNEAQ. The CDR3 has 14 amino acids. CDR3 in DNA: TGTGCCAGCAGCTTATGGGGTGGCAATCAGCCCCAGCATTTT. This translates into CASSLWGGNQPQHF. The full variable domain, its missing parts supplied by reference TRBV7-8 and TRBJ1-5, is GAGVSQSPRYKVAKRGQDVALRCDPISGHVSLFWYQQALGQGPEFLTYFQNEAQLDKSGLPSDRFFAERPEGSVSTLKIQRTQQEDSAVYLCASSLWGGNQPQHFGDGTRLSIL.

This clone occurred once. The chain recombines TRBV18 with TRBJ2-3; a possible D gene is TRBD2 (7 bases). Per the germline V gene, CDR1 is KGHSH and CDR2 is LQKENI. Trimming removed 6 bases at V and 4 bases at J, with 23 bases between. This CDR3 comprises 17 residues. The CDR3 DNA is TGTGCCAGCTCCCGAGCCTGGGGGGGCATTGGGGCAGATACGCAGTATTTT. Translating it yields CASSRAWGGIGADTQYF. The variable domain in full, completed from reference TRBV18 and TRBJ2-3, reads NAGVMQNPRHLVRRRGQEARLRCSPMKGHSHVYWYRQLPEEGLKFMVYLQKENIIDESGMPKERFSAEFPKEGPSILRIQQVVRGDSAAYFCASSRAWGGIGADTQYFGPGTRLTVL.

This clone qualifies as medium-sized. CDR3 sequence reads: CASSRPGGTEAFF. The CDR3 region has the DNA TGTGCCAGCAGCCGCCCCGGGGGGACTGAAGCTTTCTTT. The genes are TRBV5-6 and TRBJ1-1; maybe TRBD1 (5 bases). CDR1 SGHDT and CDR2 YYEEEE come from the germline V gene. Trimming removed 4 bases at V and 5 bases at J, with 12 bases between. The CDR3 loop spans 13 amino acids.

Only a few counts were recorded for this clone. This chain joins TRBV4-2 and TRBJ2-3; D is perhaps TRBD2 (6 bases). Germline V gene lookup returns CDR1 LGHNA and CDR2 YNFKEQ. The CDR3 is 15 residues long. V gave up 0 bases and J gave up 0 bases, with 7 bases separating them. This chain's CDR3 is CASSQDRGSTDTQYF. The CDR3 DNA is TGTGCCAGCAGCCAAGATCGGGGGAGCACAGATACGCAGTATTTT.

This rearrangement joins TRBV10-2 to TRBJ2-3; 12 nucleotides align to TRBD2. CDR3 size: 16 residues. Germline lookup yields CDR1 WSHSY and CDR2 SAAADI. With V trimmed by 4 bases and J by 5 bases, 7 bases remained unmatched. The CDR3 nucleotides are TGCGCCAGCAGTGGCGGACTAGCGGGGAATGAAGATACGCAGTATTTT. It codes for CASSGGLAGNEDTQYF.